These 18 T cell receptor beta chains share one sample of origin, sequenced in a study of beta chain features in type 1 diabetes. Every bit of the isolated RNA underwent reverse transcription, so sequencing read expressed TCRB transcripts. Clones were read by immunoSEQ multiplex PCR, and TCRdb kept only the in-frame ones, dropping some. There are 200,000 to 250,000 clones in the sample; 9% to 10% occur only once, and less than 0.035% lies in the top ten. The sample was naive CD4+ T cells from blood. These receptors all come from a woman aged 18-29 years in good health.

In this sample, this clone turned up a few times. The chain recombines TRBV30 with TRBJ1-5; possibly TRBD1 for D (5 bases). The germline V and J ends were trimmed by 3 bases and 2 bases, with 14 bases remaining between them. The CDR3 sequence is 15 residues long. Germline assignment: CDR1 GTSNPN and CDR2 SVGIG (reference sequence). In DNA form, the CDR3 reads TGTGCCTGGAGGGCCCAGGGTTACCGCAATCAGCCCCAGCATTTT. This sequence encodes CAWRAQGYRNQPQHF. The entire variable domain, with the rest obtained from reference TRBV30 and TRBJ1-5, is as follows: SQTIHQWPATLVQPVGSPLSLECTVEGTSNPNLYWYRQAAGRGLQLLFYSVGIGQISSEVPQNLSASRPQDRQFILSSKKLLLSDSGFYLCAWRAQGYRNQPQHFGDGTRLSIL.

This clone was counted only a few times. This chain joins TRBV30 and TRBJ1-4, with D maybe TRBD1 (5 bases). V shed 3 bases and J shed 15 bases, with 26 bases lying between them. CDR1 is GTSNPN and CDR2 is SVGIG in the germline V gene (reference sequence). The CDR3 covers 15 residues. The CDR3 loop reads CAWSGGRGNKKRMFF. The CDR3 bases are TGTGCCTGGAGCGGGGGGAGAGGGAACAAAAAAAGGATGTTTTTT.

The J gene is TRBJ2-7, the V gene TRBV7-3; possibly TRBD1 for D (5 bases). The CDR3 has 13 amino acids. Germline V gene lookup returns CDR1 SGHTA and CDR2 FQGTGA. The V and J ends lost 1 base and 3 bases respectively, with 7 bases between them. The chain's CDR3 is CASSLRGGYEQYF. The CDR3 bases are TGTGCCAGCAGCTTAAGGGGCGGCTACGAGCAGTACTTC.

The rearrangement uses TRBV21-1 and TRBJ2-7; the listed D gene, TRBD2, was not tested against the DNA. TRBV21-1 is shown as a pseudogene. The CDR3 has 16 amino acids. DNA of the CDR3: TGTGCCAGCAGCAAAGCGCTTAGGACTAGCGACTACGAGCAGTACTTC. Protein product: CASSKALRTSDYEQYF.

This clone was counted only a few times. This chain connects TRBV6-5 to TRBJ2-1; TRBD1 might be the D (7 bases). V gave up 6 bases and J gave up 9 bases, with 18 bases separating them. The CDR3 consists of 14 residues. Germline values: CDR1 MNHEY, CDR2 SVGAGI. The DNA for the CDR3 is TGTGCCAGCAGACCCAACGGAGGGGGCGGTGAGCAGTTCTTC. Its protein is CASRPNGGGGEQFF.

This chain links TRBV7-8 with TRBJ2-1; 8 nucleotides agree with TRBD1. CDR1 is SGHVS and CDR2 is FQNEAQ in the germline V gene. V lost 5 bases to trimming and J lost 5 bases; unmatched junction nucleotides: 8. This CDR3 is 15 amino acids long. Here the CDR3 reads CASSTLDREDNEQFF. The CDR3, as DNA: TGTGCCAGCAGCACCTTGGACAGGGAGGACAATGAGCAGTTCTTC.

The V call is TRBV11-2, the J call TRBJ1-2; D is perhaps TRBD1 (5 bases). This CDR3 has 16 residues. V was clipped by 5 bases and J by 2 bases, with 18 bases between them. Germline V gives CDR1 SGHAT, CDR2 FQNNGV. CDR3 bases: TGTGCCAGCAGCCTCACCGCTAAGGGACTCAACTATGGCTACACCTTC. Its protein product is CASSLTAKGLNYGYTF.

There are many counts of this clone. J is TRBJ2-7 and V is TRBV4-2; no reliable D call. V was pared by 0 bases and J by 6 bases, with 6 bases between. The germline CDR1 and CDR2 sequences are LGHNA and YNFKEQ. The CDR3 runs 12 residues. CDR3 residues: CASSQDNSEQYF. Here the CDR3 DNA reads TGTGCCAGCAGCCAAGATAACTCCGAGCAGTACTTC.

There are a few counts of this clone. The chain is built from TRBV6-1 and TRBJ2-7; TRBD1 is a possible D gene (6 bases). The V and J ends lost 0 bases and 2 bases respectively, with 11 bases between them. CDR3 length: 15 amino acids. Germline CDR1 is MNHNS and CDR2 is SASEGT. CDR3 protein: CASSEARTETYEQYF. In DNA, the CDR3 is TGTGCCAGCAGTGAAGCGAGGACAGAAACCTACGAGCAGTACTTC.

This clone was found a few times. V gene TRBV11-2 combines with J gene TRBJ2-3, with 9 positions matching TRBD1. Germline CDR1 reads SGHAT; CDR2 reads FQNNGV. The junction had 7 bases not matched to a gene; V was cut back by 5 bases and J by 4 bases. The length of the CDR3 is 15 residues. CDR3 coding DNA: TGTGCCAGCAGCGAGGGACAGGGAGGAGCAGATACGCAGTATTTT. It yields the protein CASSEGQGGADTQYF.

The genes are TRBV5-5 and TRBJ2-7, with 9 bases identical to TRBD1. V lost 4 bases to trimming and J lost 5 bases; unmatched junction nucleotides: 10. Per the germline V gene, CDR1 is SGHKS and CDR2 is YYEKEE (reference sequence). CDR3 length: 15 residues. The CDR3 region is CASSAMGQGFHEQYF. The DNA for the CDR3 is TGTGCCAGCAGCGCCATGGGACAGGGTTTCCACGAGCAGTACTTC.

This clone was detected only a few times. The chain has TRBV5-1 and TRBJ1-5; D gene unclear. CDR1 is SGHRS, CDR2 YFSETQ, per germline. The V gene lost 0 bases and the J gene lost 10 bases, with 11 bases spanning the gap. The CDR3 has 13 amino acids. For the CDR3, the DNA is TGCGCCAGCAGCTTGGGCAGCGGCAGCCCCCAGCATTTT. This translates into CASSLGSGSPQHF.

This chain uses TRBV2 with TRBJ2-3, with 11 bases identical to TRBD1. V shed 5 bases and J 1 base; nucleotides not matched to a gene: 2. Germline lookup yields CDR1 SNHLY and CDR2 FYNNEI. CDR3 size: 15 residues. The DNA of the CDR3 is TGTGCCAGCAGTCTGGGACAGGGGGGCACAGATACGCAGTATTTT. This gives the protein CASSLGQGGTDTQYF. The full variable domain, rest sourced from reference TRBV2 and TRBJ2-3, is EPEVTQTPSHQVTQMGQEVILRCVPISNHLYFYWYRQILGQKVEFLVSFYNNEISEKSEIFDDQFSVERPDGSNFTLKIRSTKLEDSAMYFCASSLGQGGTDTQYFGPGTRLTVL.

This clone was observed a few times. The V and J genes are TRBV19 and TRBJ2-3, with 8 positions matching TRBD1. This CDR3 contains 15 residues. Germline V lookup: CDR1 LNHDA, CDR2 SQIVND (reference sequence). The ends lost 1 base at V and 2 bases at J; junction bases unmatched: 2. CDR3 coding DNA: TGTGCCAGTAGTATAGGACAGGGGAACACAGATACGCAGTATTTT. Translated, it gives CASSIGQGNTDTQYF.

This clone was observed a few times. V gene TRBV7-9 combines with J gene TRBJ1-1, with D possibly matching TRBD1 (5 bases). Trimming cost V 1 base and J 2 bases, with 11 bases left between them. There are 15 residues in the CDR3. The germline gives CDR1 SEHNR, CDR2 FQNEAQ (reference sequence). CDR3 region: CASSLGEGLNTEAFF. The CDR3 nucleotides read TGTGCCAGCAGCTTAGGGGAGGGACTAAACACTGAAGCTTTCTTT.

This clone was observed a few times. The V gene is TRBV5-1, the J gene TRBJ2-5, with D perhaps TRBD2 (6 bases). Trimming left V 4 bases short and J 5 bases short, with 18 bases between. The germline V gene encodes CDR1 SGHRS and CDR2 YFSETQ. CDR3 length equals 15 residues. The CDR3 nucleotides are TGCGCCAGCAGCCGGCCGGAGGGCAGCATTGAGACCCAGTACTTC. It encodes CASSRPEGSIETQYF.

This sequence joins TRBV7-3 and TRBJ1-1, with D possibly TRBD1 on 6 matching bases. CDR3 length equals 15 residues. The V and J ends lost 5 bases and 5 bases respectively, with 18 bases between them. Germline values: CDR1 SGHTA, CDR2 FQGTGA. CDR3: CASSPRPGDETEAFF. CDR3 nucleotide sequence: TGTGCCAGCAGCCCAAGGCCAGGGGATGAAACTGAAGCTTTCTTT.

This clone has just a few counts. The CDR3 sequence is CASSEASRSANVLTF. In DNA form, the CDR3 reads TGTGCCAGCAGTGAAGCATCAAGAAGCGCCAACGTCCTGACTTTC. The V gene is TRBV6-1, the J gene TRBJ2-6; D is uncertain. CDR1 and CDR2 (germline): MNHNS, SASEGT. Trimming took off 0 bases at V and 7 bases at J, with 10 bases between the two ends. The CDR3 is 15 residues long.